A selection of T cell receptor beta chains follows, all from one sample in a study of cytomegalovirus exposure and HLA in healthy donors. Profiling relied on immunoSEQ multiplex PCR, and the TCRdb table lists in-frame clones only, not all of them. Of around 130,000 clones listed, about three quarters are singletons. Sequences were obtained from PBMCs. These receptor sequences come from a human donor in good health. The CDR3 runs from the conserved cysteine through the conserved F or W. The order of the fields is D gene, V gene, clone size, J gene, CDR3 DNA, CDR3 protein. A D gene is named only where the DNA matches it firmly. Clone size is given for some rows only: seen once, a few or many times, or a class if the clone is expanded.

>NA|TRBV6-5|few|TRBJ1-3
TGTGCCAGCAGTTACGACAGCACTGGAAACACCATATATTTT
CASSYDSTGNTIYF
>NA|TRBV7-9|NA|TRBJ1-1
TGTGCCAGCAGCCCAATTCGGGTGCTTGAAGCTTTCTTT
CASSPIRVLEAFF
>TRBD1|TRBV15|once|TRBJ2-7
TGTGCCACCAAGCTTGGAACAGGGGCCTACGAGCAGTACTTC
CATKLGTGAYEQYF
>TRBD1|TRBV5-8|NA|TRBJ2-3
TGTGCCAGCAGCTGGACCCGGGACAGGGCTTCCGATACGCAGTATTTT
CASSWTRDRASDTQYF
>NA|TRBV7-6|once|TRBJ2-7
TGTGCCAGCAGCTCTGAAAGAGGTTCGTACCCCGGGGAGCAGTACTTC
CASSSERGSYPGEQYF
>NA|TRBV7-6|few|TRBJ1-6
TGTGCCAGCAGCTTAGTGAGCTCCGGTAATTCACCCCTCCACTTT
CASSLVSSGNSPLHF
>TRBD1|TRBV19|NA|TRBJ1-2
TGTGCCAGTAGTGTAGGACAGGGAGGCTATGGCTACACCTTC
CASSVGQGGYGYTF
>NA|TRBV4-1|NA|TRBJ2-5
TGCGCCAGCAGCCTCCAAATCTTTGTGGGGGGGCCCCCGAACCCTCAAGAGACCCAGTACTTC
CASSLQIFVGGPPNPQETQYF
>NA|TRBV10-3|NA|TRBJ2-5
TGTGCCATCAGTGATTCACAGGGAGAGACCCAGTACTTC
CAISDSQGETQYF
>TRBD1|TRBV11-3|NA|TRBJ2-2
TGTGCCAGCAGCTTAGGGACAGGGGAGGGGACCGGGGAGCTGTTTTTT
CASSLGTGEGTGELFF
>TRBD2|TRBV7-6|NA|TRBJ2-3
TGTGCCAGCAGCTTAGATGCAGCGGGGGGCCGAACCCGGGCAGATACGCAGTATTTT
CASSLDAAGGRTRADTQYF
>TRBD2|TRBV5-4|few|TRBJ2-5
TGTGCCAGCAGCTTGAGGACTAGCGGGGAGACCCAGTACTTC
CASSLRTSGETQYF
>NA|TRBV7-9|NA|TRBJ2-3
TGTGCCAGCAGTTCTACGGGAGACGACACAGATACGCAGTATTTT
CASSSTGDDTDTQYF
>TRBD1|TRBV6-1|NA|TRBJ1-6
TGTGCCAGCACCCAGGGACAGTATCCGAGGTCACCCCTCCACTTT
CASTQGQYPRSPLHF
>NA|TRBV5-1|few|TRBJ1-2
TGCGCCAGCAGCTTGGATAGCACTGGCTACACCTTC
CASSLDSTGYTF
>NA|TRBV5-1|NA|TRBJ1-1
TGCGCCAGCAGTAGTACAGGGAGGAACACTGAAGCTTTCTTT
CASSSTGRNTEAFF
>NA|TRBV7-2|NA|TRBJ2-4
TGTGCCAGCAGCTTAATGAGGGATCCAAACATTCAGTACTTC
CASSLMRDPNIQYF
>NA|TRBV7-2|NA|TRBJ2-5
TGTGCCAGCAGCACCCGAACGGGAGAGACCCAGTACTTC
CASSTRTGETQYF
>TRBD2|TRBV5-1|NA|TRBJ2-1
TGCGCCAGCAGCTCGTCCTTAGCGGGCCCCTCCTACAATGAGCAGTTCTTC
CASSSSLAGPSYNEQFF
>NA|TRBV13|NA|TRBJ2-4
TGTGCCAGCAGCTATTCGCAGGGGATCTTCCAAAACATTCAGTACTTC
CASSYSQGIFQNIQYF
>NA|TRBV9|NA|TRBJ1-1
TGTGCCAGCAGCGTATCGAAGGGAGGTGACACTGAAGCTTTCTTT
CASSVSKGGDTEAFF
>NA|TRBV6-1|NA|TRBJ2-2
TGTGCCAGCGATTGGGGCGCGGCCACCGGGGAGCTGTTTTTT
CASDWGAATGELFF
>NA|TRBV11-2|NA|TRBJ1-5
TGTGCCAGCAGCTCCCAGGCCAATCAGCCCCAGCATTTT
CASSSQANQPQHF
>NA|TRBV6-5|NA|TRBJ2-7
TGTGCCAGCAGTTGGGACATCCCGTACTTC
CASSWDIPYF
>NA|TRBV27|NA|TRBJ2-5
TGTGCCAGCAGTTTATCGTTCGGGGAGACCCAGTACTTC
CASSLSFGETQYF
>TRBD2|TRBV11-3|NA|TRBJ2-1
TGTGCCAGCAGCCGACGGACTAGCGGGGGGACCAATGAGCAGTTCTTC
CASSRRTSGGTNEQFF
>TRBD1|TRBV18|NA|TRBJ1-1
TGTGCCAGCTCACACTCAGGGGGCGAAAGGAACACTGAAGCTTTCTTT
CASSHSGGERNTEAFF
>NA|TRBV11-2|NA|TRBJ1-1
TGTGCCAGCCGACGATGGGACAACTACATGAACACTGAAGCTTTCTTT
CASRRWDNYMNTEAFF
>TRBD1|TRBV18|few|TRBJ1-5
TGTGCCAGCTCGGGGGACAGGGATAGCAATCAGCCCCAGCATTTT
CASSGDRDSNQPQHF
>TRBD1|TRBV2|NA|TRBJ2-2
TGTGCCAGAACCGGGACAGGATACACCGGGGAGCTGTTTTTT
CARTGTGYTGELFF
>TRBD2|TRBV9|NA|TRBJ2-7
TGTGCCAGCAGCGTAGGTCCCAGCGGGGAAAACTACGAGCAGTACTTC
CASSVGPSGENYEQYF
>NA|TRBV19|once|TRBJ2-1
TGTGCCAGTAGGAGGACTGGACGGAACAATGAGCAGTTCTTC
CASRRTGRNNEQFF
>TRBD1|TRBV6-6|NA|TRBJ1-2
TGTGCCAGCATCGGAGGACAGGCCTATGGCTACACCTTC
CASIGGQAYGYTF
>NA|TRBV5-4|NA|TRBJ1-1
TGTGCCAGCAGCTTTAGGGGAGGGTCGAGCACTGAAGCTTTCTTT
CASSFRGGSSTEAFF
>TRBD1|TRBV25-1|NA|TRBJ1-2
TGTGCCAGCAGTGGGATAATAGTTTCGACAGGGCCTGCCTATGGCTACACCTTC
CASSGIIVSTGPAYGYTF
>TRBD1|TRBV6-5|few|TRBJ1-6
TGTGCCAGCAGCCCACCGGGACAGAATTCACCCCTCCACTTT
CASSPPGQNSPLHF
>NA|TRBV14|NA|TRBJ2-7
TGTGCCAGCAGCCGACACCTACCGGCCTACGAGCAGTACTTC
CASSRHLPAYEQYF
>NA|TRBV7-8|NA|TRBJ1-2
TGTGCCAGCAGCGCGGAGATCTATGGCTACACCTTC
CASSAEIYGYTF
>NA|TRBV7-2|NA|TRBJ1-1
TGTGCCAGCAGCTTAGCGGAGGGAATGAACACTGAAGCTTTCTTT
CASSLAEGMNTEAFF
>NA|TRBV4-1|NA|TRBJ2-3
TGCGCCAGCAGCCGAGGGGATACGCAGTATTTT
CASSRGDTQYF
>NA|TRBV2|few|TRBJ1-4
TGTGCCAGCGGGAGATGGGGTGAAAAACTGTTTTTT
CASGRWGEKLFF
>NA|TRBV15|NA|TRBJ1-3
TGTGCCACCAGCGGAAGGGGGTCAGGAAACACCATATATTTT
CATSGRGSGNTIYF
>TRBD2|TRBV5-1|once|TRBJ2-5
TGCGCCAGCAGCCCCACAGCGGGGAGGCTTAGGGAGACCCAGTACTTC
CASSPTAGRLRETQYF
>NA|TRBV5-8|NA|TRBJ2-7
TGTGCCAGCAGCTTGAAACAGCCAGGGATTTTTGAACAGTACTTC
CASSLKQPGIFEQYF
>NA|TRBV4-1|NA|TRBJ2-3
TGCGCCAGCAGCCAAGGGGGAGTTGGCGGGGCGATAGATACGCAGTATTTT
CASSQGGVGGAIDTQYF
>NA|TRBV5-6|few|TRBJ2-1
TGTGCCAGCAGCTTGGATGCTGGGAGCTCCTACAATGAGCAGTTCTTC
CASSLDAGSSYNEQFF
>NA|TRBV7-8|once|TRBJ1-5
TGTGCCAGCAGCTTAGATCTTGACAGTTATCAGCCCCAGCATTTT
CASSLDLDSYQPQHF
>NA|TRBV5-1|NA|TRBJ2-7
TGCGCCAGCAGAGATTCAGGGCCCACCTACGAGCAGTACTTC
CASRDSGPTYEQYF
>NA|TRBV2|NA|TRBJ1-6
TGTGCCAGTCGGGACACCGTTAATTCACCCCTCCACTTT
CASRDTVNSPLHF
>TRBD1|TRBV7-9|NA|TRBJ1-4
TGTGCCAGCACCTCGACAGGGGGCATAGCAACTAATGAAAAACTGTTTTTT
CASTSTGGIATNEKLFF